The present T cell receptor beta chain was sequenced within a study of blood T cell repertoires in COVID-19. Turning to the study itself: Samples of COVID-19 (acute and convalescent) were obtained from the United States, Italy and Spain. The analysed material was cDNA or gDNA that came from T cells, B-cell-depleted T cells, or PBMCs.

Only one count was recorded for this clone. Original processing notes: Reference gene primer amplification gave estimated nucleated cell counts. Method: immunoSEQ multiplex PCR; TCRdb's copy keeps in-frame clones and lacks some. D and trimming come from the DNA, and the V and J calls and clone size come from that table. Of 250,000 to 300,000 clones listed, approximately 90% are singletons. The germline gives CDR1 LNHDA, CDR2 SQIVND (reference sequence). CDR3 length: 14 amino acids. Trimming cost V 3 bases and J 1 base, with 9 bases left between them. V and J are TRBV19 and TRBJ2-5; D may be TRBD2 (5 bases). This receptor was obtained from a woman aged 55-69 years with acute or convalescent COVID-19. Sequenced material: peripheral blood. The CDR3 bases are TGTGCCAGTAGTATCAGCGGAGCCCAAGAGACCCAGTACTTC. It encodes CASSISGAQETQYF.